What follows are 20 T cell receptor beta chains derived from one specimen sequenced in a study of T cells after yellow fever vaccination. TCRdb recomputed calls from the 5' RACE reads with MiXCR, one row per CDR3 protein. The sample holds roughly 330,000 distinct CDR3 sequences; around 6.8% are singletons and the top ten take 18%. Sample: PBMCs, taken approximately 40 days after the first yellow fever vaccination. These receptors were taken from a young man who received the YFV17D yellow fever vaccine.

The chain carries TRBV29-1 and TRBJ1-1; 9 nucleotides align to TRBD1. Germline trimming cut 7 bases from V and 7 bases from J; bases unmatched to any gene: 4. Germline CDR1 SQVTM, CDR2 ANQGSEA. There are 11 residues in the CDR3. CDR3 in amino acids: CSAQGAYEAFF. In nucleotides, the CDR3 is TGCAGCGCACAGGGGGCTTATGAAGCTTTCTTT.

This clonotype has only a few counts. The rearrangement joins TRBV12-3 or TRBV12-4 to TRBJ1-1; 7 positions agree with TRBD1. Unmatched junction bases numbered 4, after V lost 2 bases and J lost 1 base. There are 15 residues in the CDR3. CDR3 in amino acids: CASSLRTGPNTEAFF. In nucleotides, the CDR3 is TGTGCCAGCAGTTTACGGACAGGACCGAACACTGAAGCTTTCTTT.

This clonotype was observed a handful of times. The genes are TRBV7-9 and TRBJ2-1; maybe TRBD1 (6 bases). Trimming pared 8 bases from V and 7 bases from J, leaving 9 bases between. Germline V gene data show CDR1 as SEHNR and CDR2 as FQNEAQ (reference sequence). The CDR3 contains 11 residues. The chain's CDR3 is CASDRRNEQFF. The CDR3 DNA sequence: TGTGCCAGCGACAGGAGGAATGAGCAGTTCTTC. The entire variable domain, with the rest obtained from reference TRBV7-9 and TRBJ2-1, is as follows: DTGVSQNPRHKITKRGQNVTFRCDPISEHNRLYWYRQTLGQGPEFLTYFQNEAQLEKSRLLSDRFSAERPKGSFSTLEIQRTEQGDSAMYLCASDRRNEQFFGPGTRLTVL.

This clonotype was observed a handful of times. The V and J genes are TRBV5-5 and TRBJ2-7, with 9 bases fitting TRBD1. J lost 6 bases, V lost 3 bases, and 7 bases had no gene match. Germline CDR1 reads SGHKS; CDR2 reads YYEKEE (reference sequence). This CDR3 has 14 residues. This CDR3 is CASSSIQGAGEQYV. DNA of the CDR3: TGTGCCAGCAGCTCGATACAGGGGGCAGGCGAGCAGTACGTC.

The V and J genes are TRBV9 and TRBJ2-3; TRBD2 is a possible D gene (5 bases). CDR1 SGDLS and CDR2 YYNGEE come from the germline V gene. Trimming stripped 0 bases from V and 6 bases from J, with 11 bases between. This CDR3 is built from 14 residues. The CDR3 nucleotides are TGTGCCAGCAGCGTAGGAGGGCTTTCGGATACGCAGTATTTT. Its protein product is CASSVGGLSDTQYF.

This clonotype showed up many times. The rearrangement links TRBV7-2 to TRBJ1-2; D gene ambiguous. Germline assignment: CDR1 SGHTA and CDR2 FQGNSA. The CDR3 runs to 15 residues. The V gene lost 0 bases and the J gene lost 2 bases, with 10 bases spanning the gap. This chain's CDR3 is CASSLAPGPNYGYTF. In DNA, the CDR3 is TGTGCCAGCAGCTTAGCTCCAGGTCCGAACTATGGCTACACCTTC. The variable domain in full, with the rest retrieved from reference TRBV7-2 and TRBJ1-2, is GAGVSQSPSNKVTEKGKDVELRCDPISGHTALYWYRQSLGQGLEFLIYFQGNSAPDKSGLPSDRFSAERTGGSVSTLTIQRTQQEDSAVYLCASSLAPGPNYGYTFGSGTRLTVV.

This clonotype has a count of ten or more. The CDR3 loop reads CASSDGQGAGELFF. The CDR3 nucleotides read TGTGCCAGCAGTGACGGACAGGGGGCCGGGGAGCTGTTTTTT. The chain is built from TRBV6-4 and TRBJ2-2, with 10 bases identical to TRBD1. With V trimmed by 2 bases and J by 6 bases, 0 bases remained unmatched. This CDR3 has 14 amino acids. The V gene's germline CDR1 is MRHNA and CDR2 SNTAGT.

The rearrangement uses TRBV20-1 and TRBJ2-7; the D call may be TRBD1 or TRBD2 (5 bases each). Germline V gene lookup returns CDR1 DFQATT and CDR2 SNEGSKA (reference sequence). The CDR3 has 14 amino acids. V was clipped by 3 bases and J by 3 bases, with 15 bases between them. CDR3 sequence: CSARGTSSGYEQYF. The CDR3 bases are TGCAGTGCTAGGGGGACCTCCAGTGGCTACGAGCAGTACTTC.

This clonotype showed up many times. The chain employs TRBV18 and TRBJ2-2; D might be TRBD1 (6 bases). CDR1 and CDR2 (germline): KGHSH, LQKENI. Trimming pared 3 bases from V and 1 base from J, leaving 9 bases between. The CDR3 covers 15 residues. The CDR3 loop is CASSPSGQNTGELFF. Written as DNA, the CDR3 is TGTGCCAGCTCACCCTCGGGACAGAACACCGGGGAGCTGTTTTTT.

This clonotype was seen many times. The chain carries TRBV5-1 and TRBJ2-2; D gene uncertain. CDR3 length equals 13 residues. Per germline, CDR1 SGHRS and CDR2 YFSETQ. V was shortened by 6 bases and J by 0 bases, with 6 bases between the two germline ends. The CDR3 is CASKMANTGELFF. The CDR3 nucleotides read TGCGCCAGCAAAATGGCGAACACCGGGGAGCTGTTTTTT.

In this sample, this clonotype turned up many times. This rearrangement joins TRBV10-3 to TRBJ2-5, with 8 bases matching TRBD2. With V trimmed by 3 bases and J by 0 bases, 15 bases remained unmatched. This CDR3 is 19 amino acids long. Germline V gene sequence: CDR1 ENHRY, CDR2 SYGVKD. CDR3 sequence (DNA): TGTGCCATCAGTGATTCCCCACCGGGGGGGCGAACCTACCAAGAGACCCAGTACTTC. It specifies CAISDSPPGGRTYQETQYF.

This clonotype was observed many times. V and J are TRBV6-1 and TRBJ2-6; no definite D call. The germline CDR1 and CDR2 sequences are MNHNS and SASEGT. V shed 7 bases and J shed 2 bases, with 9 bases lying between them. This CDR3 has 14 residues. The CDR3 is CASTGRAGANVLTF. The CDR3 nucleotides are TGTGCCAGCACCGGTCGGGCTGGGGCCAACGTCCTGACTTTC.

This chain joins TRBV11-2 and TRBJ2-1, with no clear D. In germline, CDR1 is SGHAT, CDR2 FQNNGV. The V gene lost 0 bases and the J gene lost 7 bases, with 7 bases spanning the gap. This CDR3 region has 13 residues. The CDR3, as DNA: TGTGCCAGCAGCTTAGAAGAGTGGAATGAGCAGTTCTTC. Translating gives CASSLEEWNEQFF.

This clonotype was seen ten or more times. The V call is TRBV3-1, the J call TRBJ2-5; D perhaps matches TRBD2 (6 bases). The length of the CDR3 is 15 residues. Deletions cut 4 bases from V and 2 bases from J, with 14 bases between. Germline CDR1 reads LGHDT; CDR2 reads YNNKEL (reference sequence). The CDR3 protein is CASSLTASGQETQYF. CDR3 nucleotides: TGTGCCAGCAGCCTCACCGCCAGCGGGCAAGAGACCCAGTACTTC.

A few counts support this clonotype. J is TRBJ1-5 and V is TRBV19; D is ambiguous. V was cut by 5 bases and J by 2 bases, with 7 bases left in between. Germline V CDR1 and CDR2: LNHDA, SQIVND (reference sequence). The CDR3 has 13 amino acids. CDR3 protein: CASSANGNQPQHF. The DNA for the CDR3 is TGTGCCAGTAGTGCTAATGGCAATCAGCCCCAGCATTTT.

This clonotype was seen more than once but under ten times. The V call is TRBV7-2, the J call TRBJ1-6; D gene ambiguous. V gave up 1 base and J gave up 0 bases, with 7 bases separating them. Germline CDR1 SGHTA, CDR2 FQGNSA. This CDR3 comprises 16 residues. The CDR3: CASSLVESSYNSPLHF. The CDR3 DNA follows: TGTGCCAGCAGCTTAGTGGAGAGCTCCTATAATTCACCCCTCCACTTT.

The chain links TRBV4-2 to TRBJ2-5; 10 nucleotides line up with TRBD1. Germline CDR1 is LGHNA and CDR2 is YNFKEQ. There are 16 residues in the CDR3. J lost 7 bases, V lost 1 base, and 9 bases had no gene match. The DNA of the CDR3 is TGTGCCAGCAGCCAAGGGGAGGGGACAGGGGTTTGGACCCAGTACTTC. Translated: CASSQGEGTGVWTQYF.

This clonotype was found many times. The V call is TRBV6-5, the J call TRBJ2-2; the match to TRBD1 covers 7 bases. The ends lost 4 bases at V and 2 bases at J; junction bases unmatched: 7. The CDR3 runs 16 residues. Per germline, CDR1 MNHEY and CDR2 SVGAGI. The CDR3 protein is CASSSPGTVNTGELFF. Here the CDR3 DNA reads TGTGCCAGCAGTTCACCGGGGACAGTCAACACCGGGGAGCTGTTTTTT.

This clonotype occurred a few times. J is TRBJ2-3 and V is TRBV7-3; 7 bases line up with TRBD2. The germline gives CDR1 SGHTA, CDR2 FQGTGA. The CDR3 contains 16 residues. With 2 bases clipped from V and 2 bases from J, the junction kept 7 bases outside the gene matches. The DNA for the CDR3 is TGTGCCAGCAGCTTACATCCTAGCGGAAACACAGATACGCAGTATTTT. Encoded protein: CASSLHPSGNTDTQYF. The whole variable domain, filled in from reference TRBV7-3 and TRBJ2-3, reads GAGVSQTPSNKVTEKGKYVELRCDPISGHTALYWYRQSLGQGPEFLIYFQGTGAADDSGLPNDRFFAVRPEGSVSTLKIQRTERGDSAVYLCASSLHPSGNTDTQYFGPGTRLTVL.

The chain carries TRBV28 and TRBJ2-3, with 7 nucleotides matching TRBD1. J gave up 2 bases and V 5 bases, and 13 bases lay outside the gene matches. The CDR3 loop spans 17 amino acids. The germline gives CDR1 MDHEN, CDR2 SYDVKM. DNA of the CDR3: TGTGCCAGCAGTCTCCCGGGACAGAGCCTTTACACAGATACGCAGTATTTT. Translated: CASSLPGQSLYTDTQYF.